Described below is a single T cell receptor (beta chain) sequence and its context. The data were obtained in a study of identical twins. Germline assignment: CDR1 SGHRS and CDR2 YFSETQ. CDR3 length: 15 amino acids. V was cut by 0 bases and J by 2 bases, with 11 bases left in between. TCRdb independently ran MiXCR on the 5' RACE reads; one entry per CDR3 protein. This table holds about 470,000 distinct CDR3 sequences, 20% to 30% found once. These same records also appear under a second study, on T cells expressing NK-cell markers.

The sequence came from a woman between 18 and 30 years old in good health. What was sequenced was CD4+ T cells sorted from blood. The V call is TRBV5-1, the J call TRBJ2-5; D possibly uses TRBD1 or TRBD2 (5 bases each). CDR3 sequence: CASSLAGPSQETQYF. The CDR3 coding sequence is TGCGCCAGCAGCTTGGCGGGGCCGTCACAAGAGACCCAGTACTTC.